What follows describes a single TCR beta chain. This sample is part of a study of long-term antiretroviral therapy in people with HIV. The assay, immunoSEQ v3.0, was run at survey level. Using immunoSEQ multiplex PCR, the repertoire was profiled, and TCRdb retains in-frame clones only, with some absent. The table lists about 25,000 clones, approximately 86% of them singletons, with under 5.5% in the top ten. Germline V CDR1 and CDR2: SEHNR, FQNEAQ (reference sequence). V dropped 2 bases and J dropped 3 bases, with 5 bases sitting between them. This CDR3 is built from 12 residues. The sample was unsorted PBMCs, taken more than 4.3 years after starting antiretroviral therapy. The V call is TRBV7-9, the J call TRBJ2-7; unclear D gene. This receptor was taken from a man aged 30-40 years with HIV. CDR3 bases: TGTGCCAGCAGCTTAAGCAACTACGAGCAGTACTTC. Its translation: CASSLSNYEQYF. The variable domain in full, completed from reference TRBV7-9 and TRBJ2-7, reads DTGVSQNPRHKITKRGQNVTFRCDPISEHNRLYWYRQTLGQGPEFLTYFQNEAQLEKSRLLSDRFSAERPKGSFSTLEIQRTEQGDSAMYLCASSLSNYEQYFGPGTRLTVT.